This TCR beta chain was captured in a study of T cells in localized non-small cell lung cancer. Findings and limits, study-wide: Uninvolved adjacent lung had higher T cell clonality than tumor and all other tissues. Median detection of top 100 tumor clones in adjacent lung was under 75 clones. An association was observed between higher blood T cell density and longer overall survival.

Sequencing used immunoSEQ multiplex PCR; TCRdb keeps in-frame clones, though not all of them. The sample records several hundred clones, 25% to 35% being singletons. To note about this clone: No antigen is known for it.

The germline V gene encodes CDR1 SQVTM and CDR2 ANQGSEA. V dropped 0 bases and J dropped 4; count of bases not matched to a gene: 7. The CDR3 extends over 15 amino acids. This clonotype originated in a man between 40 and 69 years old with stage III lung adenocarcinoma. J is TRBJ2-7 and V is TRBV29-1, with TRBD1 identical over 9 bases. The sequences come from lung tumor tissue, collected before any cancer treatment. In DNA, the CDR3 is TGCAGCGTTGAAGATCAACGACAGGGGGGATACGAGCAGTACTTC. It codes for CSVEDQRQGGYEQYF.